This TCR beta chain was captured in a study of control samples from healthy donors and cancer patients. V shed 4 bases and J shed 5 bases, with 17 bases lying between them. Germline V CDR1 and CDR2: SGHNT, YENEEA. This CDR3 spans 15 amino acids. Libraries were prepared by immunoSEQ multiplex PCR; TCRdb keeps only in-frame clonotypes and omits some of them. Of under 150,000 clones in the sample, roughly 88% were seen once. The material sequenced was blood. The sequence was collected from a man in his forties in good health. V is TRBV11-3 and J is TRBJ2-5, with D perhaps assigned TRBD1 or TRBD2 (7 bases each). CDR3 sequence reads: CASSWQGGVSETQYF. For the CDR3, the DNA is TGTGCCAGCAGCTGGCAGGGGGGGGTTTCGGAGACCCAGTACTTC. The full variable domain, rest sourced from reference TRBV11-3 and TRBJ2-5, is EAGVVQSPRYKIIEKKQPVAFWCNPISGHNTLYWYLQNLGQGPELLIRYENEEAVDDSQLPKDRFSAERLKGVDSTLKIQPAELGDSAVYLCASSWQGGVSETQYFGPGTRLLVL.